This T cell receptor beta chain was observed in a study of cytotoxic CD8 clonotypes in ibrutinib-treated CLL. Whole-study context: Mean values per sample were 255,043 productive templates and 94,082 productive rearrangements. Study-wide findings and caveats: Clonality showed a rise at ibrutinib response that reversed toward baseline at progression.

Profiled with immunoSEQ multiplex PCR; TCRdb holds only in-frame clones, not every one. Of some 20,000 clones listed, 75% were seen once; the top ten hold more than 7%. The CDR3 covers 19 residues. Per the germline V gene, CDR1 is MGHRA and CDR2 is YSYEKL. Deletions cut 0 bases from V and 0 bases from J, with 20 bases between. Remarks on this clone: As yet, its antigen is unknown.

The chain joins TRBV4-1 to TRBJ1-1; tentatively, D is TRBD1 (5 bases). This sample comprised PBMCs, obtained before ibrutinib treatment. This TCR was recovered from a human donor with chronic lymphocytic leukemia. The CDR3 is CASSQDQADFWGLNTEAFF. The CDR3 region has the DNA TGCGCCAGCAGCCAAGATCAGGCAGATTTTTGGGGCTTGAACACTGAAGCTTTCTTT.